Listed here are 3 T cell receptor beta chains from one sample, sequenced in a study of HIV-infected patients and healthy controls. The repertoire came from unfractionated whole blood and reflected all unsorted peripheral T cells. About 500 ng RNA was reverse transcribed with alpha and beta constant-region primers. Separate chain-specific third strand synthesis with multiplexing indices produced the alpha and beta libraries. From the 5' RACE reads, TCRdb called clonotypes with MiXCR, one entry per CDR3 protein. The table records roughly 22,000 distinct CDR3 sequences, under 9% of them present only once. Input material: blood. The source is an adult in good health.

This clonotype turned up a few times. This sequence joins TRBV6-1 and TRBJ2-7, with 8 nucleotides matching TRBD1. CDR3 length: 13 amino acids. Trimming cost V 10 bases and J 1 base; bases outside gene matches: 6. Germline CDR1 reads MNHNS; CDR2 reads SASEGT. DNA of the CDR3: TGTGCCACCCTGGGACAGGCGTCCTACGAGCAGTACTTC. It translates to CATLGQASYEQYF.

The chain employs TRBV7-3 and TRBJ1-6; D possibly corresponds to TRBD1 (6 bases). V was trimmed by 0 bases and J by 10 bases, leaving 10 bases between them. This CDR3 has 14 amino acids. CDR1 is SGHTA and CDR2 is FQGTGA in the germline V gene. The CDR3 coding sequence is TGTGCCAGCAGCTTAACCCCAGGGGACTCACCCCTCCACTTT. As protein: CASSLTPGDSPLHF.

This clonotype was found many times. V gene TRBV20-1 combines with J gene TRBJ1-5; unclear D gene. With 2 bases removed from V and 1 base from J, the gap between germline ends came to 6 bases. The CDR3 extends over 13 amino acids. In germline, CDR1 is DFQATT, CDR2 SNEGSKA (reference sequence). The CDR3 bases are TGCAGTGCTAGATTGATAAGCAATCAGCCCCAGCATTTT. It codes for CSARLISNQPQHF.